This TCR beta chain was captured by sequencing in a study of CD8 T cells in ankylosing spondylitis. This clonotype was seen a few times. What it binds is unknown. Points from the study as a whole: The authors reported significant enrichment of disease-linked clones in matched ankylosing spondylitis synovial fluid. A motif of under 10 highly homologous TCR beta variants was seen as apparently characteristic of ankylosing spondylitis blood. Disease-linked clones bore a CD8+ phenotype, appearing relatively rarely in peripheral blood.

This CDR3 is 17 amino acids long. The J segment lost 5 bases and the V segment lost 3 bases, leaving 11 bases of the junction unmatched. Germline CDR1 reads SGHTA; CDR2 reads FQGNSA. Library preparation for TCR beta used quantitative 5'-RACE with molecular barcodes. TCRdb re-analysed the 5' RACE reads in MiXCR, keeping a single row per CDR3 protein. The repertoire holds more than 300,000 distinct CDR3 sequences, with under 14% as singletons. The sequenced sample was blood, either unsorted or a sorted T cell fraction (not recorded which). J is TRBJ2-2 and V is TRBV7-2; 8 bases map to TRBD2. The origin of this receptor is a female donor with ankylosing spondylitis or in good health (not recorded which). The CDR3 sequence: CASSFTSGRAGTGELFF. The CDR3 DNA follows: TGTGCCAGCAGCTTTACGTCCGGGAGGGCGGGAACCGGGGAGCTGTTTTTT. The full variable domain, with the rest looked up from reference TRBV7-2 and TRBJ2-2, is GAGVSQSPSNKVTEKGKDVELRCDPISGHTALYWYRQSLGQGLEFLIYFQGNSAPDKSGLPSDRFSAERTGGSVSTLTIQRTQQEDSAVYLCASSFTSGRAGTGELFFGEGSRLTVL.